These 17 T cell receptor beta chains were all obtained from the same sample, sequenced in a study of CD8 T cells in ankylosing spondylitis. TCRdb re-derived calls from the 5' RACE reads in MiXCR, one entry per CDR3 protein. Of some 87,000 distinct CDR3 sequences in the sample, about 9% were seen once. What was sequenced was blood, either unsorted or a sorted T cell fraction (not recorded which). The receptor set was obtained from a male donor with ankylosing spondylitis or in good health (not recorded which).

This clonotype was seen ten or more times. The chain links TRBV5-1 to TRBJ2-5; TRBD1 matches 11 bases. There are 15 residues in the CDR3. Germline V gives CDR1 SGHRS, CDR2 YFSETQ. The V segment lost 5 bases and the J segment 4 bases; nucleotides outside the gene matches: 7. CDR3 loop: CASSFGQGAPETQYF. CDR3 nucleotides: TGCGCCAGCAGTTTTGGACAGGGGGCTCCAGAGACCCAGTACTTC.

CDR3 sequence reads: CASSSASVPYEQYF. The CDR3 coding sequence is TGTGCCAGCAGCAGTGCTAGCGTCCCCTACGAGCAGTACTTC. This rearrangement joins TRBV28 to TRBJ2-7; a weak D match, TRBD2 (6 bases). The germline gives CDR1 MDHEN, CDR2 SYDVKM. The CDR3 loop spans 14 amino acids. V lost 6 bases and J lost 2, with 14 bases in between. The full variable domain, rest sourced from reference TRBV28 and TRBJ2-7, is DVKVTQSSRYLVKRTGEKVFLECVQDMDHENMFWYRQDPGLGLRLIYFSYDVKMKEKGDIPEGYSVSREKKERFSLILESASTNQTSMYLCASSSASVPYEQYFGPGTRLTVT.

This clonotype was seen a handful of times. This chain uses TRBV3-1 with TRBJ1-1; 7 bases map to TRBD1. V dropped 8 bases and J dropped 3; count of bases not matched to a gene: 6. Germline V lookup: CDR1 LGHDT, CDR2 YNNKEL (reference sequence). CDR3 length: 13 amino acids. CDR3 DNA: TGTGCCAGCCAATTGACAGGGTACACTGAAGCTTTCTTT. Encoded protein: CASQLTGYTEAFF.

This clonotype has a count of ten or more. The chain combines TRBV12-3 or TRBV12-4 with TRBJ1-5; 10 bases align to TRBD1. This CDR3 has 14 residues. J was trimmed by 4 bases and V by 6 bases; bases with no gene match: 3. The CDR3 nucleotides read TGTGCCAGCAGGCCGGGACAGGGGAATCAGCCCCAGCATTTT. Protein product: CASRPGQGNQPQHF.

This clonotype was detected only a few times. The chain has TRBV27 and TRBJ2-5, with D unresolved. V was clipped by 0 bases and J by 4 bases, with 9 bases between them. The CDR3 spans 14 residues. Germline V gene lookup returns CDR1 MNHEY and CDR2 SMNVEV (reference sequence). CDR3 in DNA: TGTGCCAGCAGTTTATCTTTATGGGGAGAGACCCAGTACTTC. It translates to CASSLSLWGETQYF.

The table lists this clonotype with many counts. CDR3 loop: CASSEAGQGWKTQYF. CDR3 nucleotide sequence: TGTGCCAGCAGTGAAGCGGGACAGGGATGGAAGACCCAGTACTTC. The chain couples TRBV6-1 to TRBJ2-5, with TRBD1 matching over 9 bases. This CDR3 region has 15 residues. Germline V gives CDR1 MNHNS, CDR2 SASEGT. V lost 0 bases to trimming and J lost 6 bases; unmatched junction nucleotides: 5.

This clonotype was detected ten times or more. V usage is TRBV6-2 or TRBV6-3 and J usage is TRBJ1-2, with unresolved D. Per the germline V gene, CDR1 is MNHEY and CDR2 is SVGEGT. The CDR3 sequence is 13 residues long. V lost 7 bases and J 2 bases, leaving 11 bases between the germline ends. CDR3 sequence reads: CASNDADNYGYTF. The CDR3 coding sequence is TGTGCCAGCAATGACGCCGACAACTATGGCTACACCTTC.

In this sample, this clonotype turned up many times. The chain has TRBV11-2 and TRBJ2-1; 9 bases match TRBD1. The CDR3 is made up of 16 amino acids. Losses at the gene ends were 1 base for V and 9 bases for J; bases not matched to a gene: 10. CDR1 is SGHAT, CDR2 FQNNGV, per germline. The CDR3 region is CASSLGRGTGRREQFF. CDR3 coding DNA: TGTGCCAGCAGCTTAGGCCGGGGGACAGGGAGGCGTGAGCAGTTCTTC.

This clonotype came up many times. The V call is TRBV12-3 or TRBV12-4, the J call TRBJ2-5, with 12 bases matching TRBD2. The CDR3 has 14 amino acids. Germline trimming cut 6 bases from V and 5 bases from J; bases unmatched to any gene: 4. In DNA form, the CDR3 reads TGTGCCAGCAGGCTAGCGGGGGGGAGTGAGACCCAGTACTTC. It yields the protein CASRLAGGSETQYF.

This clonotype was picked up many times. The V call is TRBV7-9, the J call TRBJ1-1; 8 nucleotides align to TRBD1. J gave up 6 bases and V 6 bases, and 3 bases lay outside the gene matches. Looked up from germline, CDR1 is SEHNR and CDR2 is FQNEAQ (reference sequence). The CDR3 contains 12 residues. CDR3 residues: CASRQQGAEAFF. CDR3 in DNA: TGTGCCAGCAGACAACAGGGGGCTGAAGCTTTCTTT.

This chain connects TRBV27 to TRBJ2-2; maybe TRBD1 (7 bases). Trimming removed 6 bases at V and 6 bases at J, with 11 bases between. The CDR3 has 13 amino acids. Germline V gives CDR1 MNHEY, CDR2 SMNVEV (reference sequence). The CDR3 DNA is TGTGCCAGCAGACCAGGGGGGCCCGGGGAGCTGTTTTTT. This translates into CASRPGGPGELFF.

Comments on this clonotype: The junction shows a germline mismatch at one end, possibly a read error. This CDR3 reads CTSSLGAGDPPSTDTQYF. The CDR3 region has the DNA TGTACCAGCAGTTTAGGGGCAGGGGATCCCCCTAGCACAGATACGCAGTATTTT. V is TRBV12-3 or TRBV12-4 and J is TRBJ2-3, with a weak D call TRBD1 (6 bases). The CDR3 has 18 amino acids.

This clonotype has ten or more counts. The rearrangement uses TRBV20-1 and TRBJ1-1; maybe TRBD1 (6 bases). Germline CDR1 DFQATT, CDR2 SNEGSKA (reference sequence). This CDR3 region has 12 residues. CDR3 protein: CSDDRPNTEAFF. In DNA form, the CDR3 reads TGCAGCGACGACAGGCCGAACACTGAAGCTTTCTTT.

As regards this clonotype: A read error may explain this, as a much larger clone is one base away. V is TRBV12-3 or TRBV12-4 and J is TRBJ1-2; D is unresolved. Trimming cost V 2 bases and J 2 bases, with 6 bases left between them. The CDR3 is made up of 13 amino acids. The CDR3 sequence is CASSLRENYGYTF. The CDR3, as DNA: TGTGCCAGCAGTTTAAGGGAGAACTATGGCTACACCTTC.

This clonotype was counted many times. The rearrangement joins TRBV6-2 or TRBV6-3 to TRBJ2-1; 10 bases line up with TRBD1. CDR3 length: 15 amino acids. Germline V lookup: CDR1 MNHEY, CDR2 SVGEGT. V trimming: 6 bases; J trimming: 6 bases; junction bases outside the gene matches: 8. Written as DNA, the CDR3 is TGTGCCAGCAGGGGGGACAGGGGCGAACTCAATGAGCAGTTCTTC. Amino acids: CASRGDRGELNEQFF.

Only a few counts were recorded for this clonotype. A read error may explain this, as a much larger clone is one base away. The chain uses TRBV7-9 and TRBJ2-7; unclear D gene. V lost 3 bases and J 3 bases, leaving 6 bases between the germline ends. This CDR3 is built from 12 residues. Germline assignment: CDR1 SEHNR and CDR2 FQNEAQ (reference sequence). The CDR3, as DNA: TGTGCCAGCAGCTTCGGGTTCTACGAGCAGTACTTC. This sequence encodes CASSFGFYEQYF.

This clonotype was found many times. The V and J genes are TRBV2 and TRBJ2-7; no firm D call. The germline gives CDR1 SNHLY, CDR2 FYNNEI. The CDR3 extends over 15 amino acids. Trimming pared 0 bases from V and 0 bases from J, leaving 9 bases between. The CDR3 DNA sequence: TGTGCCAGCAGTGAAGCCCCAAGTAGCTCCTACGAGCAGTACTTC. Amino acids: CASSEAPSSSYEQYF.